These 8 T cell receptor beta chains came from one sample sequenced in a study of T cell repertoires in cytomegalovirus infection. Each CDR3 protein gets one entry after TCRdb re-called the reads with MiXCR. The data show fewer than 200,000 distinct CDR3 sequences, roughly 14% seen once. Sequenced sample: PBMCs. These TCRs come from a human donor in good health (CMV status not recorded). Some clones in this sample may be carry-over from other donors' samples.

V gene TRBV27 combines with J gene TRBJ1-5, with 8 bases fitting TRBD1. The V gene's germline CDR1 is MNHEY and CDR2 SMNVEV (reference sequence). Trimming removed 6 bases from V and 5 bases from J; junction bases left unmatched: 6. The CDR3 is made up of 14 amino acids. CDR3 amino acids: CASRPGGRHQPQHF. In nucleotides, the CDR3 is TGTGCCAGCAGACCAGGGGGCCGCCATCAGCCCCAGCATTTT.

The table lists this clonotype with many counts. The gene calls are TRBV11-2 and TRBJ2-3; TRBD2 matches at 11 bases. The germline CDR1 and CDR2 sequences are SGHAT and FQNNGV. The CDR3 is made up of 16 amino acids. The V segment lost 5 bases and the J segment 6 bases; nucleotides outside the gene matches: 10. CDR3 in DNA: TGTGCCAGCAGCATACACGGGATAGCGGGAGGGGATACGCAGTATTTT. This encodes CASSIHGIAGGDTQYF.

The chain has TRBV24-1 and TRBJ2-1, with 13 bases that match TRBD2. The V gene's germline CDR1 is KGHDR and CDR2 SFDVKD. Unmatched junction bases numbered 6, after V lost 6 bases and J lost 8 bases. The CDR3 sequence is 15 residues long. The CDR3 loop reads CATSTTSGRIHEQFF. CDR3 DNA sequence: TGTGCCACCAGTACGACTAGCGGGAGGATCCATGAGCAGTTCTTC.

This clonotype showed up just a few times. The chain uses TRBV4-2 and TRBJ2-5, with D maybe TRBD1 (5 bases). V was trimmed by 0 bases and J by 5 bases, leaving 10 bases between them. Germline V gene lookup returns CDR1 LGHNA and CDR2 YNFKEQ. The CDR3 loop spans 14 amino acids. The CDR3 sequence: CASSQDRAQETQYF. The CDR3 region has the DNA TGTGCCAGCAGCCAAGACAGGGCTCAGGAGACCCAGTACTTC.

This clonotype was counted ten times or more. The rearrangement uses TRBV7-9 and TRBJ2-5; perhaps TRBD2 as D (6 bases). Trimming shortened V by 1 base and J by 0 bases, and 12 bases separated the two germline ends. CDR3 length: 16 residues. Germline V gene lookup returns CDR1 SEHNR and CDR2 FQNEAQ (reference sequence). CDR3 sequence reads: CASSLVSRDYQETQYF. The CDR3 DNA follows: TGTGCCAGCAGCTTAGTCTCCCGGGACTACCAAGAGACCCAGTACTTC.

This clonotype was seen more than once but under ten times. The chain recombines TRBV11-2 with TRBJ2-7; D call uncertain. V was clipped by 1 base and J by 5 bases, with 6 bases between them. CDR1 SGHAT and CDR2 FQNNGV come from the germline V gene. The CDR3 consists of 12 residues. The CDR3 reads CASSLVIHEQYF. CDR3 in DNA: TGTGCCAGCAGCTTAGTTATCCACGAGCAGTACTTC.

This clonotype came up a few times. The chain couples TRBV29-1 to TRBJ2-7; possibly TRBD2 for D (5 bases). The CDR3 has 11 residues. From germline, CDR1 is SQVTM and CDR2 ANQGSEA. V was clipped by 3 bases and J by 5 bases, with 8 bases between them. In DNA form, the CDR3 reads TGCAGCGTTGAGAGGGCCGACGAGCAGTACTTC. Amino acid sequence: CSVERADEQYF.

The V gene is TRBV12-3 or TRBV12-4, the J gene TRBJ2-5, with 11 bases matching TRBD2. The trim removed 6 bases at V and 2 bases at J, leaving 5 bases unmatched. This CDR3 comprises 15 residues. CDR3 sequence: CASRAGTSGQETQYF. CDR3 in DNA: TGTGCCAGCAGAGCCGGGACTAGCGGACAAGAGACCCAGTACTTC.